The 24 T cell receptor beta chains below were found in one sample sequenced in a study of beta chain features in type 1 diabetes. The study reverse transcribed the entire isolated RNA, so it sequenced expressed TCRB transcripts. Produced via immunoSEQ multiplex PCR; TCRdb's table is partial and in-frame only. Found here are about 350,000 clones, around a fifth of them singletons; the top ten hold under 0.055%. Sequenced input: naive CD4+ T cells from blood. These receptors all come from a young woman in good health.

The chain links TRBV27 to TRBJ2-1; the D gene is possibly TRBD2 (5 bases). Looked up from germline, CDR1 is MNHEY and CDR2 is SMNVEV (reference sequence). V was clipped by 5 bases and J by 4 bases, with 15 bases between them. This CDR3 comprises 15 residues. In DNA form, the CDR3 reads TGTGCCAGCAGTCAGCTAGCTACTTTATACAATGAGCAGTTCTTC. It translates to CASSQLATLYNEQFF.

This clone was seen only a few times. The chain joins TRBV6-5 to TRBJ2-3; 8 bases fit TRBD2. Trimming cost V 4 bases and J 3 bases; bases outside gene matches: 6. Germline CDR1 and CDR2: MNHEY and SVGAGI. The CDR3 is 15 residues long. CDR3 sequence: CASSSRTSPTDTQYF. CDR3 nucleotide sequence: TGTGCCAGCAGTTCCCGGACTAGCCCGACAGATACGCAGTATTTT.

This clone was picked up a small number of times. V gene TRBV12-5 combines with J gene TRBJ1-2; possibly TRBD1 for D (5 bases). CDR1 and CDR2 from the germline V gene are LGHNT and FRNRAP. V was shortened by 4 bases and J by 4 bases, with 16 bases between the two germline ends. CDR3 length equals 15 residues. The CDR3 DNA reads TGTGCTAGTGGTTCCCTGCGGGGGGGTGGCTATGGCTACACCTTC. Its protein product is CASGSLRGGGYGYTF.

This chain connects TRBV18 to TRBJ1-4, with 11 bases identical to TRBD1. This CDR3 contains 16 residues. V lost 0 bases and J lost 8; bases outside the gene matches: 5. Germline assignment: CDR1 KGHSH and CDR2 LQKENI. The CDR3: CASSPPGQGGREKLFF. CDR3 DNA: TGTGCCAGCTCACCACCGGGACAGGGGGGGCGAGAAAAACTGTTTTTT.

The chain carries TRBV30 and TRBJ2-4, with TRBD1 matching over 9 bases. The CDR3 runs to 15 residues. From germline, CDR1 is GTSNPN and CDR2 SVGIG (reference sequence). Germline trimming cut 5 bases from V and 2 bases from J; bases unmatched to any gene: 7. CDR3 in amino acids: CAWDRGAETKNIQYF. CDR3 DNA: TGTGCCTGGGACAGGGGGGCCGAAACCAAAAACATTCAGTACTTC.

The chain recombines TRBV27 with TRBJ2-1, with D possibly matching TRBD2 (5 bases). Germline CDR1 MNHEY, CDR2 SMNVEV (reference sequence). With 4 bases removed from V and 0 bases from J, the gap between germline ends came to 16 bases. The CDR3 has 17 residues. Here the CDR3 DNA reads TGTGCCAGCAGTTACCGCGGGCGGGTTAGCTCCTACAATGAGCAGTTCTTC. Its translation is CASSYRGRVSSYNEQFF.

This clone has a handful of counts. Other DNA variants within this sample encode the same CDR3. The chain carries TRBV30 and TRBJ2-1, with 9 bases lining up with TRBD2. This CDR3 is 15 amino acids long. CDR1 is GTSNPN, CDR2 SVGIG, per germline (reference sequence). V lost 2 bases, J lost 3 bases, and 5 bases stayed unmatched. The CDR3 nucleotides are TGTGCCTGGAGTCCCGGGACTAGCAGCTACAATGAGCAGTTCTTC. Protein sequence: CAWSPGTSSYNEQFF. The full variable domain, rest sourced from reference TRBV30 and TRBJ2-1, is SQTIHQWPATLVQPVGSPLSLECTVEGTSNPNLYWYRQAAGRGLQLLFYSVGIGQISSEVPQNLSASRPQDRQFILSSKKLLLSDSGFYLCAWSPGTSSYNEQFFGPGTRLTVL.

This clone has more than one count but fewer than ten. Distinct nucleotide sequences in the sample also encode this CDR3. The rearrangement uses TRBV5-1 and TRBJ2-1, with 9 bases aligning to TRBD1. The CDR3 consists of 15 residues. V was pared by 2 bases and J by 3 bases, with 3 bases of the junction left unmatched. Germline values: CDR1 SGHRS, CDR2 YFSETQ. CDR3 DNA sequence: TGCGCCAGCAGCTTACCGGGACAGGGCTACAATGAGCAGTTCTTC. This gives the protein CASSLPGQGYNEQFF.

This clone was counted only a few times. A junction boundary mismatches the germline segment, possibly from a read error. This sequence joins TRBV7-2 and TRBJ2-7; 9 bases align to TRBD2. The CDR3 extends over 14 amino acids. Germline V gene data show CDR1 as SGHTA and CDR2 as FQGNSA. The CDR3 protein is CASSLDRAGGIEHF. The CDR3 DNA follows: TGTGCCAGCAGCTTAGATAGGGCGGGGGGGATCGAGCACTTC.

This clone was counted once. The V gene is TRBV29-1, the J gene TRBJ1-2, with TRBD1 matching over 8 bases. Unmatched junction bases numbered 10, after V lost 3 bases and J lost 7 bases. This CDR3 spans 14 amino acids. Germline V gene data show CDR1 as SQVTM and CDR2 as ANQGSEA. This CDR3 is CSVEPHWQGAGYTF. The CDR3 DNA reads as TGCAGCGTTGAGCCCCACTGGCAGGGGGCTGGCTACACCTTC.

The gene calls are TRBV15 and TRBJ1-4; TRBD1 matches at 9 bases. The V and J ends lost 0 bases and 8 bases, in that order; junction bases with no gene match: 7. The germline V gene encodes CDR1 LNHNV and CDR2 YYDKDF (reference sequence). The CDR3 sequence is 16 residues long. CDR3 DNA sequence: TGTGCCACCAGCAGAGACTCCGGGACAGGGTTGGAAAAACTGTTTTTT. As protein: CATSRDSGTGLEKLFF.

For the CDR3, the DNA is TGCGCCAGCAGTCAATCGGGGCAGGGGAGGGAATATGGCTACACCTTC. It specifies CASSQSGQGREYGYTF. The rearrangement uses TRBV23-1 and TRBJ1-2; D perhaps matches TRBD1 (6 bases). TRBV23-1 is an open reading frame, and its role is uncertain. V was clipped by 0 bases and J by 5 bases, with 16 bases between them. The CDR3 has 16 amino acids.

The chain joins TRBV30 to TRBJ2-1, with a weak D call TRBD2 (5 bases). Per the germline V gene, CDR1 is GTSNPN and CDR2 is SVGIG (reference sequence). This CDR3 is 12 amino acids long. Trimming removed 0 bases at V and 8 bases at J, with 8 bases between. Written as DNA, the CDR3 is TGTGCCTGGAGTGTACGAGGGCATGAGCAGTTCTTC. Translated, it gives CAWSVRGHEQFF.

This clone was seen a few times. V usage is TRBV28 and J usage is TRBJ2-2, with a tentative D call TRBD2 (5 bases). The CDR3 sequence is 14 residues long. The ends were cut back, 5 bases at V and 6 bases at J, with 13 bases in the middle. The germline gives CDR1 MDHEN, CDR2 SYDVKM. In DNA, the CDR3 is TGTGCCAGCAGTCAAAGTCTAGCCTCCGGGGAGCTGTTTTTT. Amino acid sequence: CASSQSLASGELFF.

The rearrangement links TRBV25-1 to TRBJ2-7, with D perhaps matching TRBD1 (6 bases). The CDR3 is made up of 12 amino acids. V shed 3 bases and J shed 5 bases, with 8 bases lying between them. Germline CDR1 MGHDK, CDR2 SYGVNS. CDR3 sequence: CASSDYRDEQYF. CDR3 DNA: TGTGCCAGCAGTGACTACAGGGACGAGCAGTACTTC.

In its sample, this clone was seen a few times. The J gene is TRBJ2-1, the V gene TRBV27; 11 bases map to TRBD2. CDR1 and CDR2 (germline): MNHEY, SMNVEV (reference sequence). V lost 2 bases and J lost 4; bases outside the gene matches: 1. The CDR3 has 15 amino acids. CDR3 region: CASSLTSGSYNEQFF. CDR3 bases: TGTGCCAGCAGTTTAACTAGCGGGAGTTACAATGAGCAGTTCTTC.

The chain joins TRBV29-1 to TRBJ2-3; 7 bases are shared with TRBD2. The CDR3 contains 13 residues. Unmatched junction bases numbered 14, after V lost 8 bases and J lost 9 bases. Germline CDR1 SQVTM, CDR2 ANQGSEA. The CDR3 bases are TGCAGCCTGGGGCGGGGGTGGGAATCAACGCAGTATTTT. Translation gives CSLGRGWESTQYF.

The V and J genes are TRBV30 and TRBJ2-5; 11 nucleotides agree with TRBD2. The junction had 2 bases not matched to a gene; V was cut back by 6 bases and J by 2 bases. Per germline, CDR1 GTSNPN and CDR2 SVGIG (reference sequence). The CDR3 sequence is 13 residues long. The CDR3 nucleotides are TGTGCCTGTAGACTAGCGGGACAAGAGACCCAGTACTTC. This sequence encodes CACRLAGQETQYF.

The V and J genes are TRBV15 and TRBJ2-5; tentative D call: TRBD1 (5 bases). The DNA matches TRBJ2-7 better at its end, which makes the J call doubtful. Germline V gene lookup returns CDR1 LNHNV and CDR2 YYDKDF (reference sequence). The CDR3 spans 13 residues. The CDR3 loop reads CATSRDPDNEQYF. In DNA, the CDR3 is TGTGCCACCAGCAGAGATCCGGACAACGAGCAGTACTTC.

The gene calls are TRBV9 and TRBJ2-1; D gene uncertain. The length of the CDR3 is 14 residues. V was pared by 1 base and J by 2 bases, with 7 bases between. CDR1 is SGDLS and CDR2 is YYNGEE in the germline V gene. CDR3 nucleotides: TGTGCCAGCAGCGTACGGAGTACCTACAATGAGCAGTTCTTC. Its protein is CASSVRSTYNEQFF.

This chain uses TRBV11-2 with TRBJ2-5; tentative D call: TRBD1 (5 bases). V dropped 5 bases and J dropped 5 bases, with 21 bases sitting between them. This CDR3 is built from 16 residues. Per the germline V gene, CDR1 is SGHAT and CDR2 is FQNNGV. CDR3 in amino acids: CASSRGGAGSAETQYF. The CDR3 coding sequence is TGTGCCAGCAGCCGAGGTGGGGCAGGGTCGGCGGAGACCCAGTACTTC. Combining the CDR3 with reference TRBV11-2 and TRBJ2-5 gives the whole variable domain EAGVAQSPRYKIIEKRQSVAFWCNPISGHATLYWYQQILGQGPKLLIQFQNNGVVDDSQLPKDRFSAERLKGVDSTLKIQPAKLEDSAVYLCASSRGGAGSAETQYFGPGTRLLVL.

This clone was counted between two and nine times. The chain combines TRBV4-2 with TRBJ2-1, with TRBD2 matching over 9 bases. Per the germline V gene, CDR1 is LGHNA and CDR2 is YNFKEQ. V lost 6 bases, J lost 4 bases, and 4 bases stayed unmatched. The CDR3 sequence is 14 residues long. The CDR3 reads CASRGGRDYNEQFF. In nucleotides, the CDR3 is TGTGCCAGCAGGGGCGGGAGGGATTACAATGAGCAGTTCTTC.

The CDR3 spells CASSGTGAGNQPQHF. In DNA, the CDR3 is TGTGCCAGCAGTGGGACAGGGGCGGGCAATCAGCCCCAGCATTTT. The V call is TRBV25-1, the J call TRBJ1-5, with 9 bases aligning to TRBD1. Germline V CDR1 and CDR2: MGHDK, SYGVNS. J was trimmed by 2 bases and V by 4 bases; bases with no gene match: 3. The CDR3 consists of 15 residues.

This clone turned up a few times. J is TRBJ1-2 and V is TRBV30; no clear D gene. Between the trimmed V and J ends, which lost 6 bases and 3 bases, there was a span of 11 bases. The CDR3 has 12 amino acids. CDR1 is GTSNPN, CDR2 SVGIG, per germline (reference sequence). CDR3 sequence: CACMFRDYGYTF. The CDR3 bases are TGTGCCTGTATGTTCCGGGACTATGGCTACACCTTC.